This T cell receptor beta chain was retrieved from a study of glioma-infiltrating T cells. The germline V and J ends were trimmed by 2 bases and 3 bases, with 4 bases remaining between them. This CDR3 has 12 residues. Germline assignment: CDR1 MNHEY and CDR2 SVGEGT. This clonotype was recorded once. Using RNA template, CDR3s of TCR alpha and beta were amplified with iRepertoire arm-PCR. MiXCR was run by TCRdb on the multiplex PCR reads, yielding one entry per CDR3 protein. In the table there are about 1,600 distinct CDR3 sequences, around 80% of which are singletons. Source material: glioma tissue, nonneoplastic brain tissue, or PBMCs (not recorded which). The gene calls are TRBV6-2 or TRBV6-3 and TRBJ1-1; D not certain. The sequence derives from a human donor with low-grade glioma or glioblastoma, undergoing nonglioma brain surgery, or in good health (not recorded which). Some clones in this sample may be carry-over from other donors' samples. CDR3 DNA sequence: TGTGCCAGCAGTTACGGAGACACTGAAGCTTTCTTT. Translation: CASSYGDTEAFF.